These 9 T cell receptor beta chains originate from one sample sequenced in a study of blood T cell repertoires in COVID-19. Method: immunoSEQ multiplex PCR; TCRdb's copy keeps in-frame clones and lacks some. The table has about 34,000 clones, 60% to 80% seen once; the top ten hold roughly 7%. Sequencing was done on a sample of peripheral blood. Receptors originate from a woman aged 60-75 years with acute or convalescent COVID-19.

This rearrangement joins TRBV6-5 to TRBJ1-2; 8 bases line up with TRBD1. The germline gives CDR1 MNHEY, CDR2 SVGAGI. The CDR3 extends over 13 amino acids. Germline trimming cut 3 bases from V and 4 bases from J; bases unmatched to any gene: 1. CDR3 amino acids: CASSYDRGYGYTF. DNA for the CDR3: TGTGCCAGCAGTTATGACAGGGGCTATGGCTACACCTTC.

The V call is TRBV9, the J call TRBJ2-7; no firm D call. The CDR3 runs to 14 residues. The V and J ends lost 6 bases and 1 base respectively, with 14 bases between them. Germline V lookup: CDR1 SGDLS, CDR2 YYNGEE. CDR3 loop: CASTKALDSYEQYF. CDR3 DNA sequence: TGTGCCAGCACGAAGGCGCTAGATTCCTACGAGCAGTACTTC.

V is TRBV2 and J is TRBJ1-2, with TRBD1 identical over 10 bases. CDR1 SNHLY and CDR2 FYNNEI come from the germline V gene. V dropped 6 bases and J dropped 2; count of bases not matched to a gene: 6. The CDR3 is 15 residues long. Here the CDR3 reads CASRRGTGANYGYTF. In nucleotides, the CDR3 is TGTGCCAGCAGGAGGGGGACAGGGGCAAACTATGGCTACACCTTC.

J is TRBJ2-3 and V is TRBV30; D call uncertain. V was trimmed by 0 bases and J by 2 bases, leaving 6 bases between them. This CDR3 is 13 amino acids long. Germline assignment: CDR1 GTSNPN and CDR2 SVGIG (reference sequence). This chain's CDR3 is CAWSVSYTDTQYF. Here the CDR3 DNA reads TGTGCCTGGAGTGTGTCCTACACAGATACGCAGTATTTT. The full variable domain, in which reference TRBV30 and TRBJ2-3 provide the parts outside the CDR3, is SQTIHQWPATLVQPVGSPLSLECTVEGTSNPNLYWYRQAAGRGLQLLFYSVGIGQISSEVPQNLSASRPQDRQFILSSKKLLLSDSGFYLCAWSVSYTDTQYFGPGTRLTVL.

The chain carries TRBV28 and TRBJ1-2; D gene unclear. V lost 10 bases and J 2 bases, leaving 11 bases between the germline ends. The CDR3 is 12 amino acids. Germline V gene data show CDR1 as MDHEN and CDR2 as SYDVKM. The CDR3 sequence: CATSGMNYGYTF. The DNA for the CDR3 is TGTGCCACCTCCGGGATGAACTATGGCTACACCTTC.

The sample holds one count of this clone. The chain has TRBV28 and TRBJ1-5; 8 bases line up with TRBD1. CDR1 is MDHEN, CDR2 SYDVKM, per germline. V was clipped by 6 bases and J by 7 bases; unmatched bases: 17. The CDR3 sequence is 17 residues long. Written as DNA, the CDR3 is TGTGCCAGCAGAAAAGGTCGCAACAGGGGGGTGGGGCAGCCCCAGCATTTT. Translating gives CASRKGRNRGVGQPQHF. The full variable domain, in which reference TRBV28 and TRBJ1-5 provide the parts outside the CDR3, is DVKVTQSSRYLVKRTGEKVFLECVQDMDHENMFWYRQDPGLGLRLIYFSYDVKMKEKGDIPEGYSVSREKKERFSLILESASTNQTSMYLCASRKGRNRGVGQPQHFGDGTRLSIL.

The V and J genes are TRBV24-1 and TRBJ2-6; D gene uncertain. Germline values: CDR1 KGHDR, CDR2 SFDVKD. This CDR3 is 16 amino acids long. V was cut by 6 bases and J by 2 bases, with 13 bases left in between. CDR3 protein: CATSTNVVTGANVLTF. The CDR3 coding sequence is TGTGCCACCAGTACAAATGTCGTAACTGGGGCCAACGTCCTGACTTTC.

The chain recombines TRBV3-1 (or the pseudogene TRBV3-2) with TRBJ2-2; 8 bases match TRBD2. The germline V gene encodes CDR1 LGHDT and CDR2 YNNKEL (reference sequence). The length of the CDR3 is 15 residues. V was clipped by 4 bases and J by 4 bases; unmatched bases: 5. CDR3 DNA: TGTGCCAGCAGCCCCACTAGCGGACCCACCGGGGAGCTGTTTTTT. It translates to CASSPTSGPTGELFF.

This clone was counted between two and nine times. This chain joins TRBV5-6 and TRBJ1-6; 9 positions match TRBD1. The CDR3 is 17 amino acids. V lost 1 base, J lost 6 bases, and 8 bases stayed unmatched. In germline, CDR1 is SGHDT, CDR2 YYEEEE. CDR3 residues: CASSLSGQGKTNSPLHF. DNA for the CDR3: TGTGCCAGCAGCTTGTCGGGACAGGGAAAAACTAATTCACCCCTCCACTTT.